Shown below are 18 T cell receptor beta chains from a single sample sequenced in a study of blood T cells in healthy people across ages. A second PCR of 7 to 11 cycles used a sample-barcoded 5' primer and a J-beta primer mix. MiXCR, applied by TCRdb to the 5' RACE reads, yields one record per CDR3 protein. Seen here are 750,000 to 950,000 distinct CDR3 sequences, approximately 32% observed once, and the top ten hold about 10%. This sample was shared with a second study, whose subject was T cells of mothers and their children.

Sequences were obtained from blood. The receptors here all came from a middle-aged woman in good health.

The chain carries TRBV20-1 and TRBJ1-1; D is possibly TRBD1 (6 bases). This CDR3 has 14 residues. V lost 7 bases to trimming and J lost 6 bases, with 21 bases between them. Germline V gene lookup returns CDR1 DFQATT and CDR2 SNEGSKA (reference sequence). DNA of the CDR3: TGCAGTGAGGGGACACGGGGCCGGGAGGCTGAAGCTTTCTTT. Amino acids: CSEGTRGREAEAFF.

This clonotype was seen a few times. This rearrangement joins TRBV3-1 to TRBJ2-7; 9 nucleotides agree with TRBD2. This CDR3 has 13 amino acids. Germline V gene sequence: CDR1 LGHDT, CDR2 YNNKEL (reference sequence). After removal of 8 bases from V and 9 bases from J, the junction contained 11 bases not matched to a gene. The CDR3 here is CASGLAGSLGQYF. The CDR3 DNA reads as TGTGCCAGCGGGCTAGCGGGGTCCTTGGGGCAGTACTTC.

About this clonotype: One junction end disagrees with the germline gene, perhaps due to a read error. This chain uses TRBV4-3 with TRBJ1-2, with D possibly being TRBD1 (5 bases). CDR1 LGHNA and CDR2 YSLEER come from the germline V gene. The CDR3 sequence is 14 residues long. CDR3 sequence: CAGSQESGGYGYTF. Written as DNA, the CDR3 is TGCGCCGGCAGCCAAGAATCGGGGGGCTATGGCTACACCTTC.

CDR3 coding DNA: TGTGCCAGCAGGGTGACAGGGGCTTCTGGCTATAATTCACCCCTCCACTTT. It codes for CASRVTGASGYNSPLHF. The chain joins TRBV6-6 to TRBJ1-6, with TRBD1 matching over 8 bases. Per germline, CDR1 MNHNY and CDR2 SVGAGI (reference sequence). This CDR3 has 17 amino acids. Trimming took 6 bases from V and 3 from J; bases not matched to a gene: 10.

This clonotype was found many times. The V gene is TRBV14, the J gene TRBJ2-4; weak D call: TRBD1 (7 bases). The CDR3 has 15 amino acids. Germline V gene sequence: CDR1 SGHDN, CDR2 FVKESK. The germline V and J ends were trimmed by 5 bases and 0 bases, with 11 bases remaining between them. Written as DNA, the CDR3 is TGTGCCAGCAGCTTCCAGGGGGGAGCCAAAAACATTCAGTACTTC. Translated: CASSFQGGAKNIQYF. Filled out from reference TRBV14 and TRBJ2-4, the complete variable domain reads EAGVTQFPSHSVIEKGQTVTLRCDPISGHDNLYWYRRVMGKEIKFLLHFVKESKQDESGMPNNRFLAERTGGTYSTLKVQPAELEDSGVYFCASSFQGGAKNIQYFGAGTRLSVL.

The chain combines TRBV5-6 with TRBJ2-4; D uncertain. Germline CDR1 and CDR2: SGHDT and YYEEEE. With 2 bases removed from V and 6 bases from J, the gap between germline ends came to 12 bases. The CDR3 consists of 14 residues. The CDR3 loop reads CASSFSVTGNIQYF. The CDR3 region has the DNA TGTGCCAGCAGCTTTTCGGTAACCGGAAACATTCAGTACTTC.

The J gene is TRBJ2-7, the V gene TRBV7-9; D remains ambiguous. The CDR3 consists of 11 residues. Per the germline V gene, CDR1 is SEHNR and CDR2 is FQNEAQ (reference sequence). The V end was cut by 7 bases, the J end by 4 bases, with 8 bases between. CDR3 nucleotides: TGTGCCAGCACCAACACTTACGAGCAGTACTTC. It translates to CASTNTYEQYF.

About this clonotype itself: At one end, the junction sequence differs from germline, possibly due to a read error. The chain links TRBV11-2 to TRBJ2-1, with 9 positions matching TRBD2. This CDR3 is built from 18 residues. Germline V gene data show CDR1 as SGHAT and CDR2 as FQNNGV. The CDR3 sequence: CAGSLDPFSGSSYNEQFF. The CDR3 DNA reads as TGTGCCGGCAGCTTAGATCCCTTTAGCGGGAGCTCCTACAATGAGCAGTTCTTC.

The chain carries TRBV7-9 and TRBJ1-2; TRBD1 is a possible D gene (5 bases). The CDR3 spans 15 residues. Germline V gives CDR1 SEHNR, CDR2 FQNEAQ (reference sequence). Trimming removed 5 bases from V and 2 bases from J, with 15 bases in between. The CDR3 is CASSPPTALNYGYTF. The CDR3 nucleotides are TGTGCCAGCAGCCCGCCGACAGCCCTGAACTATGGCTACACCTTC. Combining the CDR3 with reference TRBV7-9 and TRBJ1-2 gives the whole variable domain DTGVSQNPRHKITKRGQNVTFRCDPISEHNRLYWYRQTLGQGPEFLTYFQNEAQLEKSRLLSDRFSAERPKGSFSTLEIQRTEQGDSAMYLCASSPPTALNYGYTFGSGTRLTVV.

The chain uses TRBV6-1 and TRBJ1-3; the D is unclear. This CDR3 is built from 14 residues. Germline values: CDR1 MNHNS, CDR2 SASEGT. V lost 2 bases and J 0 bases, leaving 5 bases between the germline ends. The CDR3 DNA follows: TGTGCCAGCAGTGAATGGAGCTCTGGAAACACCATATATTTT. Residues: CASSEWSSGNTIYF.

This chain links TRBV6-5 with TRBJ1-3, with 10 bases identical to TRBD1. The V gene's germline CDR1 is MNHEY and CDR2 SVGAGI. This CDR3 comprises 16 residues. V dropped 7 bases and J dropped 4; count of bases not matched to a gene: 10. CDR3 nucleotides: TGTGCCAGCACTGCGGGGGGACAGGGGTCCGGAAACACCATATATTTT. Translating it yields CASTAGGQGSGNTIYF.

This clonotype showed up just a few times. The chain has TRBV12-3 or TRBV12-4 and TRBJ1-1, with 7 positions matching TRBD1. The CDR3 runs 14 residues. V gave up 6 bases and J gave up 2 bases; unmatched junction bases: 6. CDR3 coding DNA: TGTGCCAGCAGCTTCCAGGGGGTAAACACTGAAGCTTTCTTT. The encoded protein is CASSFQGVNTEAFF.

This clonotype was recorded many times. This chain uses TRBV20-1 with TRBJ2-7; TRBD2 aligns across 8 bases. This CDR3 comprises 14 residues. The V and J ends lost 3 bases and 2 bases, in that order; junction bases with no gene match: 6. Germline V gives CDR1 DFQATT, CDR2 SNEGSKA (reference sequence). This CDR3 reads CSASVLAATYEQYF. The CDR3 region has the DNA TGCAGTGCTAGTGTACTAGCGGCAACCTACGAGCAGTACTTC.

Worth noting for this clonotype: An end of the junction does not agree with germline; a read error may underlie this. V usage is TRBV9 and J usage is TRBJ2-2; either TRBD1 or TRBD2 may fit D (8 bases each). The CDR3 is made up of 15 amino acids. The germline V gene has CDR1 SGDLS and CDR2 YYNGEE. CDR3 loop: CASSGRQGISGGLFF. CDR3 DNA: TGTGCCAGCAGCGGCCGACAGGGGATCAGCGGGGGGCTGTTTTTT.

As to this clonotype: Its ends do not fully match the called genes, so a read error is possible. The V and J genes are TRBV6-5 and TRBJ2-7, with TRBD1 matching over 10 bases. CDR1 MNHEY and CDR2 SVGAGI come from the germline V gene. The CDR3 runs to 16 residues. As DNA, the CDR3 is TGTGCCAGCAGTTACTCGAGACAGGGGGCAGCCTACGAGCAATACTTC. Residues: CASSYSRQGAAYEQYF.

Of note for this clonotype: One base away lies a much larger clone, so this may be a sequencing read error. This chain links TRBV9 with TRBJ2-7, with D hard to call. This CDR3 contains 14 residues. V dropped 5 bases and J dropped 0 bases, with 12 bases sitting between them. Germline loops: CDR1 SGDLS, CDR2 YYNGEE. The DNA of the CDR3 is TGTGCCAGCAGTATAGACAATAGCTCCTACGAGCAGTACTTC. It encodes CASSIDNSSYEQYF.

Of note for this clonotype: Because it lacks the conserved phenylalanine or tryptophan at the end, this CDR3 is likely a read error. CDR3 nucleotide sequence: TGTGCCAGCAGGGGGACAGGGCTATACTACGAGCAGTACCTC. This sequence encodes CASRGTGLYYEQYL. The chain links TRBV25-1 to TRBJ2-7; 9 nucleotides match TRBD1. CDR3 length equals 14 residues. With 6 bases clipped from V and 3 bases from J, the junction kept 6 bases outside the gene matches. Germline loops: CDR1 MGHDK, CDR2 SYGVNS.

At least ten counts were recorded for this clonotype. This chain connects TRBV5-1 to TRBJ1-2; maybe TRBD1 (5 bases). The length of the CDR3 is 14 residues. From germline, CDR1 is SGHRS and CDR2 YFSETQ. Trimming left V 4 bases short and J 1 base short, with 11 bases between. The CDR3 nucleotides are TGCGCCAGCAGCAGGGGCGGAGATAACTATGGCTACACCTTC. This codes for CASSRGGDNYGYTF.